This T cell receptor (beta chain) was identified during a study of cytomegalovirus exposure and HLA in healthy donors. Findings and caveats of the study: Researchers reported from a later analysis that most CMV-associated TCR beta chains appeared HLA-restricted. Both high specificity and high sensitivity reportedly marked the classifier's diagnosis of cytomegalovirus status. Only CMV serostatus was available as immune exposure information.

A note on this clone: As yet, its antigen is unknown. Germline and junction disagree at one end, which may indicate a read error.

Healthy bone marrow donors formed the donor group. PCR involved 60 Vbeta and 13 Jbeta primers. Clones were read by immunoSEQ multiplex PCR, and TCRdb kept only the in-frame ones, dropping some. The sample carries under 200,000 clones, about four fifths recorded once. CDR3 size: 18 residues. CDR1 is MDHEN, CDR2 SYDVKM, per germline. The receptor was derived from a male donor in good health and CMV-seropositive. The sample was PBMCs. The chain joins TRBV28 to TRBJ2-6; 8 positions match TRBD1. The CDR3 nucleotides are TGTGCCAGCAAAACAGGGGGGCAACGCAATTCTGGGGCCAACGGCCTGACTTTC. Translating gives CASKTGGQRNSGANGLTF.